This is a list of T cell receptor beta chains from one sample in a study of blood T cell repertoires in COVID-19. Clones were read by immunoSEQ multiplex PCR, and TCRdb kept only the in-frame ones, dropping some. The data contain fewer than 150,000 clones, approximately 88% of them seen just once; the ten biggest clones take up approximately 8.1%. Material for sequencing was peripheral blood. The receptors here all came from a woman aged 40 to 50 with acute or convalescent COVID-19. CDR3s include the opening cysteine and the closing phenylalanine or tryptophan. The D gene is left open where the match is weak. For some rows the clone size is stated as once, few or many, or as a class when expanded; others skip it.

size | D | length | J | V | CDR3 | DNA
NA | TRBD1 | 16 | TRBJ1-2 | TRBV5-6 | CASSTTGTGGVYGYTF | TGTGCCAGCAGCACGACCGGGACAGGGGGCGTCTATGGCTACACCTTC
once | NA | 14 | TRBJ1-4 | TRBV7-2 | CASSLTLFNEKLFF | TGTGCCAGCAGCTTGACATTATTCAATGAAAAACTGTTTTTT
NA | TRBD2 | 12 | TRBJ2-3 | TRBV6-5 | CASSSGGDTQYF | TGTGCCAGCAGTTCCGGGGGGGATACGCAGTATTTT
NA | NA | 12 | TRBJ2-7 | TRBV3-1/TRBV3-2 | CASSPNRWEQYF | TGTGCCAGCAGCCCCAACCGGTGGGAGCAGTACTTC
NA | TRBD1 | 17 | TRBJ2-5 | TRBV11-2 | CASSPTGGSTIQETQYF | TGTGCCAGCAGCCCAACAGGGGGATCGACTATTCAAGAGACCCAGTACTTC
NA | TRBD1 | 14 | TRBJ2-7 | TRBV5-4 | CASSSRDRGREQYF | TGTGCCAGCAGCAGCCGGGACAGGGGTCGGGAGCAGTACTTC
NA | NA | 12 | TRBJ2-7 | TRBV2 | CASSSNTYEQYF | TGTGCCAGCAGTTCCAACACATACGAGCAGTACTTC
few | NA | 14 | TRBJ2-7 | TRBV7-2 | CASSHTGVAYEQYF | TGTGCCAGCAGCCATACGGGGGTCGCCTACGAGCAGTACTTC
few | TRBD2 | 14 | TRBJ2-1 | TRBV9 | CASSASGGYNEQFF | TGTGCCAGCAGCGCTAGCGGGGGGTACAATGAGCAGTTCTTC
NA | TRBD1 | 15 | TRBJ1-6 | TRBV5-1 | CASTSRGLDDSPLHF | TGCGCCAGCACCAGCAGGGGGCTCGACGATTCACCCCTCCACTTT
NA | TRBD1 | 14 | TRBJ1-2 | TRBV7-9 | CASSSQDRNYGYTF | TGTGCCAGCAGCTCACAGGACAGGAACTATGGCTACACCTTC